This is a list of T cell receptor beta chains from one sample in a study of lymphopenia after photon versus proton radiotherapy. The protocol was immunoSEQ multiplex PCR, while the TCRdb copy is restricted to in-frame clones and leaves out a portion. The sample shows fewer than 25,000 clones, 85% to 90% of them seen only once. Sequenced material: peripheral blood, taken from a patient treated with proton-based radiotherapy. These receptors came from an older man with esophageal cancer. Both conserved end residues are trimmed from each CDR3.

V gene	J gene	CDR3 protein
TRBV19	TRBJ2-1	ASSMGLAGYNEQF
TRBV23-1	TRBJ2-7	ASGGITGTGTGEQY
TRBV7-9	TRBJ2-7	ASSPPAIYEQY
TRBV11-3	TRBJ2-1	ASSTGTTTYNEQF
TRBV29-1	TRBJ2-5	SVGNRNFLETQY
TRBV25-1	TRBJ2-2	ASMADRENTGELF
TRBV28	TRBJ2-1	ASSWSEMGNEQF
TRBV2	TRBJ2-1	ASIRSGGAREQF
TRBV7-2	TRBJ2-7	ASSLAGQPYEQY
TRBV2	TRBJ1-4	ASSSTGLNEKLF
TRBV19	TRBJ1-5	ASSLSNQPQH
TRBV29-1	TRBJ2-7	SVSDRTSTYEQY
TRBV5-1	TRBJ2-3	ASSTRGASTDTQY
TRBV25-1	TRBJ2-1	ASSARYPNEQF
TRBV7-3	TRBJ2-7	ASSLIRGYEQY
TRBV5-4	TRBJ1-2	ASSLDFGDGYT
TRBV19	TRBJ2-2	ASNYRVGTGELF
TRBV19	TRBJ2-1	ASSLGISVSYNEQF
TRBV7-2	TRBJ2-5	ASSLDPRTGAGETQY
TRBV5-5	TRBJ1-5	ASRPGPSSNQPQH
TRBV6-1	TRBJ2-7	ASRRMVDPSYEQY
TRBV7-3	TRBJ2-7	ASSSLAGSGGEQY
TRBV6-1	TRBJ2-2	ASKREHGELF
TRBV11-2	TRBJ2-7	ASSLEPGQGYEQY
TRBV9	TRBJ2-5	ASSVGVVIETQY
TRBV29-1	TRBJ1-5	SVRKGDNQPQH
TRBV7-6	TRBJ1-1	ASSLEGRRNTEAF
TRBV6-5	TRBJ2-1	ASSRQGYNEQF
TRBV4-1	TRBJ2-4	ASSHLREGAIQY
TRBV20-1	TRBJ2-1	SASRGGEQF
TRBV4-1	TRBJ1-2	ASSQNRGRAGGYT
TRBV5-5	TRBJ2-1	ASSPELAGVYEQF
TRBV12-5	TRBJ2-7	ASGLALDYEQY
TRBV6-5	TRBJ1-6	ASRPGTGSSPLH
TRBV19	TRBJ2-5	ASSGDFQETQY
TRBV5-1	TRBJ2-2	ASSLVAGPTGELF
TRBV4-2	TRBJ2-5	ASSPSGQSKQETQY
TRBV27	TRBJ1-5	ASRTGTGGNQPQH
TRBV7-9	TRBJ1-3	ASSLDLTDTIY
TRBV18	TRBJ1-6	ASSPAQNSVGALH
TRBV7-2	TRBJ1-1	ASSLAIERNTEAF
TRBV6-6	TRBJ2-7	ASSYSGGENEQY
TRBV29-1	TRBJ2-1	SVPAELAGVNEQF
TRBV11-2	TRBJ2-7	ASSLDTETGFEQY
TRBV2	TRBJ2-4	ASSSRQDSLAKNIQY
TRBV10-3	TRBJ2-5	AIGPQETQY
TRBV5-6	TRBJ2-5	ASSVVTGLETQY
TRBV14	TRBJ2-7	ASGYYYEQY